What follows describes a single T cell receptor (beta chain). The antigen it recognizes is unknown. Base-call qualities are not available, and no considerably larger clone is one nucleotide away. The label giving this sample's time point can be read as: baseline before first vaccination. This specimen's treatment or condition label, per the study, means: meningococcal conjugate vaccine given as trial control. Vaccinee samples were obtained from the UK trials COV001 and COV002, which included a single-blind randomized controlled phase 2/3 trial of AZD1222 (ChAdOx1 nCoV-19) in healthy adults. For TCRbeta chain sequencing, PBMC samples were collected from trial participants at day 0 and at day 28 after the second dose. The CDR3 regions of human TCRbeta chains were analyzed by immunosequencing. Turning to the authors' computational methods: Repertoire TCRs were checked for matches against a reference library of SARS-CoV-2-specific TCRs that had been generated using the MIRA antigen-specificity platform. Breadth was defined as the fraction of unique TCRs that were SARS-CoV-2-associated. Depth was defined as the fraction of total T cells that were SARS-CoV-2-associated. Each spike-specific TCR was assigned to its reactive spike region and to a CD4 or CD8 class using the MIRA data. Log10-transformed breadth and depth values were compared by one-way ANOVA with Sidak's multiple comparisons tests. TCRdb holds this immuneACCESS table with in-frame rearrangements only. Some clones are missing; in checked studies, unresolved V genes explain under half, and the rest has no known cause. V, J and clone size reflect that table, while D and trimming were determined from the DNA. This sample comprises some 150,000 clones, over 90% of them detected only once. Jointly, the top ten make up more than 0.85% of the sample.

These data originate in a study of T cell responses to AZD1222 COVID-19 vaccine (dated by TCRdb to the early 2020s). Context from the whole study: A total of 230 to 250 trial participants underwent TCR sequencing, of whom 207 had received two doses of AZD1222 and roughly 26 had received two doses of the MenACWY control vaccine. Trial participants were enrolled by age into 18-55, 56-69 and 70-plus year subgroups, with about 150, 28 and 57 TCR-sequenced participants respectively.

The V and J ends are trimmed by 2 bases and 5 bases, leaving 8 bases between them. The germline V gene yields ENHRY for CDR1 and SYGVKD for CDR2. The CDR3 spans 13 residues, from the cysteine through the phenylalanine. CDR3 DNA is the only sequence kept; it has 39 bases, read in frame from the first base. Points the paper makes about the study in general: CD4 TCRs associated with the vaccine covered the entire spike protein, and the dominant responses were in regions 160-218 and 743-854. Only five to seven AZD1222 recipients were SARS-CoV-2 seropositive at baseline, limiting conclusions about previously exposed vaccinees. Participants were mostly white British and included more females than males, and it was suggested by the authors that clonal diversity may have been underestimated. The 56-69-year group was small, and its depth increase did not reach significance, likely because of low power. Epitopes outside the regions mutated in the B.1.351 and B.1.1.7 variants were reportedly recognized by nearly half of the unique spike-specific TCRs. A significant rise in spike-specific TCR breadth and depth was observed after two AZD1222 doses relative to day 0 and relative to MenACWY recipients. Because no day 14 peak-response samples were available, the repertoires could be characterized only after the peak T cell response.

The chain is made from TRBV10-3 and TRBJ2-3, and TRBD2 may be the D gene, going by 6 matching bases. The source was peripheral blood, collected on day 0 of MenACWY control vaccination. The origin of this receptor is an adult in good health. The sequence in DNA is TGTGCCATCAGTGAGCCAGCGGGAGATACGCAGTATTTT. It codes for CAISEPAGDTQYF.